This T cell receptor (beta chain) came from a study of blood T cell repertoires in COVID-19 (dated by TCRdb to 2018 to 2021). With respect to the entire study: The collaborator samples originated in the United States, Italy and Spain and spanned the acute and convalescent phases of COVID-19. Subjects who had been exposed to COVID-19, were actively infected with it, or had recovered from it provided the deeply sampled blood TCRbeta repertoires that made up the dataset. The samples were drawn from the first 160 participants of the ongoing ImmuneRACE study and from about 1,200 subjects provided by 6 global collaborators. Where HLA class I and class II types were available, the types were taken from metadata supplied by the sample provider, not from assay-based typing. The sample metadata nearly always contained a de-identified subject ID, COVID-19 status, age in years and sex. The repertoires were released in a freely available public database meant as a resource for research on the immune response to SARS-CoV-2. The material from the prospective study consisted of cDNA or gDNA derived from T cells, B-cell-depleted T cells, or PBMCs. The paper's findings and limits, for the study overall: Clinical and demographic metadata were provided uncurated, with the amount varying by source and participant.

Collaborating institutions collected whole blood in K2EDTA tubes following their own protocols. For TCRbeta analysis, collaborators shipped samples as frozen whole blood, isolated PBMCs, or DNA extracted from either of those sample types. As regards this clone: The antigen this receptor binds is unknown. No much larger clone exists at a distance of one base, and base qualities are not known.

TCRbeta CDR3 regions were amplified from genomic DNA by means of the immunoSEQ Assay, a bias-controlled multiplex PCR. Processing in the source paper ran as follows. Nucleated cell counts per sample were estimated from amplification of reference gene primers within the assay. Sequence reads were collapsed and filtered to measure the absolute abundance of every unique TCRbeta CDR3 rearrangement. For each sample, productive Simpson clonality was calculated by taking the square root of Simpson's diversity index across productive rearrangements. This is the immuneACCESS table as TCRdb keeps it, with only in-frame sequences that have V and J called. A part of the clones is gone; compared with another copy, unresolved V genes explain less than half, and the rest is unexplained. That table is the source of V, J and clone size, and D and trimming were worked out from the DNA. This sample lists under 100,000 clones; approximately 87% were detected once. Jointly, the top ten make up about 18% of the sample.

The CDR3 numbers 15 residues from cysteine through phenylalanine. Just the 45-base CDR3 DNA is kept, in frame starting at base 1. Unmatched junction bases come to 5, with V trimmed by 4 bases and J by 2 bases. Looking up the germline V gene yields CDR1 MGHRA and CDR2 YSYEKL. This chain joins TRBV4-1 to TRBJ2-5; 9 junctional bases match TRBD1. The clonotype was recovered from a human donor in a cohort sampled during active COVID-19. The sample was peripheral blood. CDR3 protein: CASSRDRVEQETQYF. The DNA sequence reads TGCGCCAGCAGCCGGGACAGGGTCGAACAAGAGACCCAGTACTTC.